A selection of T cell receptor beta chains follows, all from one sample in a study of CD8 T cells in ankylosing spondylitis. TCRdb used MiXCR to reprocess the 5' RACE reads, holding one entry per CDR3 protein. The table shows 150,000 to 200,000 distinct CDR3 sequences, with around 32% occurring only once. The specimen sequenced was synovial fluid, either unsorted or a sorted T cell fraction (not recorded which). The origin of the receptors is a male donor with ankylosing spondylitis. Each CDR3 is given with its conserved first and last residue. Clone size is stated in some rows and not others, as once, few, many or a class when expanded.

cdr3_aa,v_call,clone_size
CASRRLADTGELFF,TRBV19,.
CASSELTSGRNNEQFF,TRBV5-1,many
CASSRPPGLAVPSTDTQYF,TRBV4-1,.
CASSTADSGYEQYF,TRBV12-3/TRBV12-4,few
CSARGFDINYGYTF,TRBV20-1,.
CASSGGVSYNEQFF,TRBV25-1,.
CASSRRQVPGELFF,TRBV6-2/TRBV6-3,.
CATSTDRPYGYTF,TRBV15,.
CASILGAGPSLETQYF,TRBV6-1,few
CASSRTGYDGYTF,TRBV7-9,.
CASSLLRAVSGNTIYF,TRBV12-3/TRBV12-4,few
CSAGAGQGRREQYF,TRBV20-1,.
CASSPGDSRNTGELFF,TRBV12-3/TRBV12-4,few
CAISSNRGQPQHF,TRBV10-3,few
CASSQRINEQFF,TRBV3-1,.
CASSQISGASGGATEQFF,TRBV4-1,many
CASSPERTSGGAGQFF,TRBV7-3,few
CASRPGGGSPLHF,TRBV2,many
CASSLATSGSSYNEQFF,TRBV4-2,.
CASSLQALSGANVLTF,TRBV7-2,few
CASSQLTSGGSGETQYF,TRBV4-2,.
CASSRGPRGVHAGELFF,TRBV11-2,.
CASSLEQSYGYTF,TRBV5-1,many
CASSFMNSGANVLTF,TRBV7-2,.
CASSFSPDRVAEQFF,TRBV7-9,.
CASSPSSGSYVTTGELFF,TRBV18,.
CASSGSTRDTGELFF,TRBV18,.
CASSQSASSQYF,TRBV4-2,.
CASSRGGRQGLTYEQYF,TRBV27,.
CSAPPGGGEQFF,TRBV20-1,.
CASSGVGSQPQHF,TRBV2,.
CASSLMGGGLNTEAFF,TRBV7-3,few
CASSRLLSSYNEQFF,TRBV27,.
CASSPMAVFSYNEQFF,TRBV19,many
CASSHDGRGLETQYF,TRBV7-2,.
CATSTVNTEAFF,TRBV28,few
CASSSPHGTANTEAFF,TRBV12-3/TRBV12-4,.
CASSPRGYSGTYNEQFF,TRBV12-3/TRBV12-4,.
CASSLAGGRELFF,TRBV7-2,.
CASSLPVLNEQFF,TRBV28,few